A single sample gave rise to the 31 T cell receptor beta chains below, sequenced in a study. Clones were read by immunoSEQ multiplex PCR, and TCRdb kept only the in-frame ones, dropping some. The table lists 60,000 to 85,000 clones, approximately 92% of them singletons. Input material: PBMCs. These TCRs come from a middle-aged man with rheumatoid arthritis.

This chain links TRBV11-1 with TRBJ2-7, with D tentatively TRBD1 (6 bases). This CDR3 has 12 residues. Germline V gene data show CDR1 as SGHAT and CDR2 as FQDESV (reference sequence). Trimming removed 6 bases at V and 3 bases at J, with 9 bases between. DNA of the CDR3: TGTGCCAGCAGTTTCAGGGGCTACGAGCAGTACTTC. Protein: CASSFRGYEQYF.

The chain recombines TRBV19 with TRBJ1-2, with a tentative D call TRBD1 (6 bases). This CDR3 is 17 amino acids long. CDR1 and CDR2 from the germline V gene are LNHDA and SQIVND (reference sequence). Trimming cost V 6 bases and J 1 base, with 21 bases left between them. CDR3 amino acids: CASRIQGRRNSNYGYTF. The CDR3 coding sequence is TGTGCCAGTAGGATACAGGGCCGCCGAAATAGTAACTATGGCTACACCTTC.

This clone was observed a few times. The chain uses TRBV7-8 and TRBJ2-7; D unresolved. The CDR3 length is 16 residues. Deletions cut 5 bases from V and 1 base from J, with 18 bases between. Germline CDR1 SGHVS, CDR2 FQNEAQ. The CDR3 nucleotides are TGTGCCAGCAGCCTAACCGCCCGTACTCTTTCCTACGAGCAGTACTTC. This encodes CASSLTARTLSYEQYF. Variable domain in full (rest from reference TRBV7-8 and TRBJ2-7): GAGVSQSPRYKVAKRGQDVALRCDPISGHVSLFWYQQALGQGPEFLTYFQNEAQLDKSGLPSDRFFAERPEGSVSTLKIQRTQQEDSAVYLCASSLTARTLSYEQYFGPGTRLTVT.

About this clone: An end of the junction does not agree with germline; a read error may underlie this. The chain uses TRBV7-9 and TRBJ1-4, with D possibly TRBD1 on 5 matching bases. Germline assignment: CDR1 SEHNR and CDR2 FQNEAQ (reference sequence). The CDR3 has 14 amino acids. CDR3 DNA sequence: TGTGCCAGCAGCCTGACAGCAACGAATGAAAAACTGTTTTTT. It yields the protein CASSLTATNEKLFF. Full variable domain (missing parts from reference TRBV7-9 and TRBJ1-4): DTGVSQNPRHKITKRGQNVTFRCDPISEHNRLYWYRQTLGQGPEFLTYFQNEAQLEKSRLLSDRFSAERPKGSFSTLEIQRTEQGDSAMYLCASSLTATNEKLFFGSGTQLSVL.

The DNA for the CDR3 is TGTGCCAGCAGCTTAGTGAATCTGGGGGCGAGAGCTTTCTTT. Encoded protein: CASSLVNLGARAFF. J is TRBJ1-1 and V is TRBV7-9; perhaps TRBD1 as D (6 bases). The V gene lost 1 base and the J gene lost 10 bases, with 16 bases spanning the gap. This CDR3 is 14 amino acids long. Looked up from germline, CDR1 is SEHNR and CDR2 is FQNEAQ (reference sequence). The variable domain in full, with the rest retrieved from reference TRBV7-9 and TRBJ1-1, is DTGVSQNPRHKITKRGQNVTFRCDPISEHNRLYWYRQTLGQGPEFLTYFQNEAQLEKSRLLSDRFSAERPKGSFSTLEIQRTEQGDSAMYLCASSLVNLGARAFFGQGTRLTVV.

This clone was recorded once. This chain's CDR3 is CASSPENRVGNTEAFF. Here the CDR3 DNA reads TGTGCCAGCTCACCAGAAAACAGGGTCGGGAACACTGAAGCTTTCTTT. This chain connects TRBV18 to TRBJ1-1; D might be TRBD1 (6 bases). V shed 2 bases and J shed 1 base, with 14 bases lying between them. The CDR3 spans 16 residues. Germline values: CDR1 KGHSH, CDR2 LQKENI.

The CDR3 nucleotides read TGTGCCAGCAGGCCGGGACAGGGTTTCTACGAGCAGTACTTC. It translates to CASRPGQGFYEQYF. The chain recombines TRBV28 with TRBJ2-7; 9 nucleotides line up with TRBD1. This CDR3 spans 14 amino acids. Germline trimming cut 6 bases from V and 3 bases from J; bases unmatched to any gene: 6. Per germline, CDR1 MDHEN and CDR2 SYDVKM.

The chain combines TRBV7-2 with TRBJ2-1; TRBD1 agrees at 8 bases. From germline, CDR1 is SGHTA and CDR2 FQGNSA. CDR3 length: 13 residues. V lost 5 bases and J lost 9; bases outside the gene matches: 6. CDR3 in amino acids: CASSVRTGTEQFF. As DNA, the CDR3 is TGTGCCAGCAGCGTAAGGACAGGGACTGAGCAGTTCTTC.

In DNA form, the CDR3 reads TGTGCCAGCAGTCCCCGGGGGAGGGTTTCCTACGAGCAGTACTTC. Amino acid sequence: CASSPRGRVSYEQYF. This chain connects TRBV27 to TRBJ2-7; 7 bases are shared with TRBD2. Trimming removed 5 bases from V and 1 base from J; junction bases left unmatched: 8. CDR3 size: 15 residues. The germline gives CDR1 MNHEY, CDR2 SMNVEV (reference sequence).

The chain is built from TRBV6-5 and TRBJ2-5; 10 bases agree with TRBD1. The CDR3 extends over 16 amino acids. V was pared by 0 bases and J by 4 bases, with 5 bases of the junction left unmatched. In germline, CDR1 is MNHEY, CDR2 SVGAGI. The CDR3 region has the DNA TGTGCCAGCAGTTACTCCGGAAGGACAGGGGGAGAGACCCAGTACTTC. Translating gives CASSYSGRTGGETQYF.

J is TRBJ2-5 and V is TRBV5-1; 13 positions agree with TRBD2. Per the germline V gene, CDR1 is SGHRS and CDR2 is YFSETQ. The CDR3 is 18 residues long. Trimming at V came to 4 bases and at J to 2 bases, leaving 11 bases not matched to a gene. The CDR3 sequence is CASSGTGLAGMRQETQYF. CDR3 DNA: TGCGCCAGCAGCGGGACGGGACTAGCGGGGATGAGACAAGAGACCCAGTACTTC.

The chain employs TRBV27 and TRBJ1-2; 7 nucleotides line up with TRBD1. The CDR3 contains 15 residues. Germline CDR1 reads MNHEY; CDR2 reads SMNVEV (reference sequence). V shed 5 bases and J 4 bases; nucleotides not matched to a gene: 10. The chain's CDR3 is CASSPQTGRTYGYTF. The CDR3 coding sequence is TGTGCCAGCAGTCCTCAGACAGGGCGTACCTATGGCTACACCTTC.

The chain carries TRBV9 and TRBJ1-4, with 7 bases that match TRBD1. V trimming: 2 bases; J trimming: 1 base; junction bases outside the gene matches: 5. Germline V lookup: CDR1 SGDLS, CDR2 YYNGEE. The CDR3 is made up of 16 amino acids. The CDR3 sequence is CASSVGRGITNEKLFF. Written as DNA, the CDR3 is TGTGCCAGCAGCGTGGGCAGGGGGATAACTAATGAAAAACTGTTTTTT.

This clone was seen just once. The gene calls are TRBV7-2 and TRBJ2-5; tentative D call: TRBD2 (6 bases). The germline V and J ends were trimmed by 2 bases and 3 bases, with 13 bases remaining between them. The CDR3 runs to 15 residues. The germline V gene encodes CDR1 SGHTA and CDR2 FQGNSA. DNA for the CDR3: TGTGCCAGCAGCTTAACCTCCGGGAGAGAAGAGACCCAGTACTTC. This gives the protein CASSLTSGREETQYF.

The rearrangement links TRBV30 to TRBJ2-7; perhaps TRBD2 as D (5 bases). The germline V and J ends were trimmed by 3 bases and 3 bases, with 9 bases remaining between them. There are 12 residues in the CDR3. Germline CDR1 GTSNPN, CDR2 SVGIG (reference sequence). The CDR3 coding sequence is TGTGCCTGGAGAACTAGGGACTACGAGCAGTACTTC. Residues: CAWRTRDYEQYF.

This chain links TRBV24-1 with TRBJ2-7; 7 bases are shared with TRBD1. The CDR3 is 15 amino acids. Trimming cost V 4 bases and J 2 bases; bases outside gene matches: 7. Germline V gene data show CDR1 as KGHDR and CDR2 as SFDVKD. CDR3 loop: CATSDRDSGTYEQYF. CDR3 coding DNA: TGTGCCACCAGTGACCGGGACAGCGGAACCTACGAGCAGTACTTC.

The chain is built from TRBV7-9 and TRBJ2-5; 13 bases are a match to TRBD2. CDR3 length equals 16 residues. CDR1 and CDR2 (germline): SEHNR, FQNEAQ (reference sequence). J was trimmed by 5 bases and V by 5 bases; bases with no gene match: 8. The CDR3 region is CASSLGTSGAGETQYF. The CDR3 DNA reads TGTGCCAGCAGCCTTGGGACTAGCGGGGCGGGCGAGACCCAGTACTTC.

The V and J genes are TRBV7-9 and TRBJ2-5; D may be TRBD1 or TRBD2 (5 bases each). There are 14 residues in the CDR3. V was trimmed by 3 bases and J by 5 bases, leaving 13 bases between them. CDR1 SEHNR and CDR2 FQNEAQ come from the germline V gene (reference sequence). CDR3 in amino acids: CASSFEGRTETQYF. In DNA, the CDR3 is TGTGCCAGCAGCTTCGAGGGACGGACGGAGACCCAGTACTTC.

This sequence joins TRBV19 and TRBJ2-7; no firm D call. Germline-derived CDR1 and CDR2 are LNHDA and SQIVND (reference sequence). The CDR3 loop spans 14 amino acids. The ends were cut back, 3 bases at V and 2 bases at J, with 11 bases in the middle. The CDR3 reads CASSISHGTYEQYF. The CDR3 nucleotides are TGTGCCAGTAGTATCAGTCATGGCACCTACGAGCAGTACTTC.

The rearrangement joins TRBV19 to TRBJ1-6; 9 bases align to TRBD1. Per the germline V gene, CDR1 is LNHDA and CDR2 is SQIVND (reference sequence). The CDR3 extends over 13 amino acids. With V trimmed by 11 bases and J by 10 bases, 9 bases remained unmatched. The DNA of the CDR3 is TGTGCCTGCCGGGACAGGGATGTCTCACCCCTCCACTTT. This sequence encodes CACRDRDVSPLHF.

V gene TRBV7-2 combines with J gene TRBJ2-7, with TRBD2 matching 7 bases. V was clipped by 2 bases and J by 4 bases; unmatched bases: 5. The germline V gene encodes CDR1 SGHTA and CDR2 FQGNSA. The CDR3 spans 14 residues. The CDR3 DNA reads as TGTGCCAGCAGCTTAATTTCTAGCGGATACGAGCAGTACTTC. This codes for CASSLISSGYEQYF.

CDR3 region: CASSPGGQGISYGYTF. DNA for the CDR3: TGCGCCAGCAGCCCTGGGGGACAGGGGATTTCCTATGGCTACACCTTC. The chain combines TRBV5-1 with TRBJ1-2, with 10 bases matching TRBD1. The CDR3 runs to 16 residues. Germline values: CDR1 SGHRS, CDR2 YFSETQ. Trimming removed 4 bases from V and 4 bases from J; junction bases left unmatched: 10.

The CDR3, as DNA: TGTGCCTGGAACGACGGTACCTACGAGCAGTACTTC. Translating gives CAWNDGTYEQYF. J is TRBJ2-7 and V is TRBV30; D gene unclear. The CDR3 covers 12 residues. In germline, CDR1 is GTSNPN, CDR2 SVGIG (reference sequence). V dropped 4 bases and J dropped 2 bases, with 9 bases sitting between them.

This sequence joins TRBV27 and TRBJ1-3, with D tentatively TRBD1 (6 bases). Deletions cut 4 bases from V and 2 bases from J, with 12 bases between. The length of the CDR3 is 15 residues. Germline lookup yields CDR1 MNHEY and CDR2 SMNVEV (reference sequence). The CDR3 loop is CASSSGHKAGNTIYF. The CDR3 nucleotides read TGTGCCAGCAGTTCGGGACATAAAGCTGGAAACACCATATATTTT.

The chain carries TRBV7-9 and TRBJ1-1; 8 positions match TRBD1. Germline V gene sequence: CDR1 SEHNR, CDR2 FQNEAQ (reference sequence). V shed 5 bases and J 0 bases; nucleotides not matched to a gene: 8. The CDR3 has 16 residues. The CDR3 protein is CASSLRQGRMNTEAFF. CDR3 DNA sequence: TGTGCCAGCAGCCTACGACAGGGGAGGATGAACACTGAAGCTTTCTTT.

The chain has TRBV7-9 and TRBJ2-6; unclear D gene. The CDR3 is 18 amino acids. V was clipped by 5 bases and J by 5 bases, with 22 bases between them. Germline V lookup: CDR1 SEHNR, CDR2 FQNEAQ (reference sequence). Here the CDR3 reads CASSSNEYHESRANVLTF. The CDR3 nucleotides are TGTGCCAGCAGCAGTAATGAATACCATGAAAGTCGGGCCAACGTCCTGACTTTC.

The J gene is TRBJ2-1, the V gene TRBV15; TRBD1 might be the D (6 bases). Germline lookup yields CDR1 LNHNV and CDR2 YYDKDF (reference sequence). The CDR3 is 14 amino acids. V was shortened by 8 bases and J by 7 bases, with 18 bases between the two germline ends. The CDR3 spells CATLGQRGRNEQFF. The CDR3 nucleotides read TGTGCCACCCTAGGACAGAGGGGTAGGAATGAGCAGTTCTTC. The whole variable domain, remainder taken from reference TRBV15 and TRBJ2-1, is DAMVIQNPRYQVTQFGKPVTLSCSQTLNHNVMYWYQQKSSQAPKLLFHYYDKDFNNEADTPDNFQSRRPNTSFCFLDIRSPGLGDTAMYLCATLGQRGRNEQFFGPGTRLTVL.

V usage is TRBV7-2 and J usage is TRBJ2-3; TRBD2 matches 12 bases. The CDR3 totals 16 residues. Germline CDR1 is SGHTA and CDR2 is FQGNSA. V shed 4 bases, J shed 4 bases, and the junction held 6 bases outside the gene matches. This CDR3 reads CASSSQTSGRSDTQYF. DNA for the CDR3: TGTGCCAGCAGCTCACAGACTAGCGGGAGATCAGATACGCAGTATTTT.

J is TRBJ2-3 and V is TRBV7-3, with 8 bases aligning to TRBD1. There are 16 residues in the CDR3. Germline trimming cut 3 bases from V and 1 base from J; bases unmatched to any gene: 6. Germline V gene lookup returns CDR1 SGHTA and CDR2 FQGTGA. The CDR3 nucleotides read TGTGCCAGCAGCTTCACCCAGGGGGCAGGCACAGATACGCAGTATTTT. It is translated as CASSFTQGAGTDTQYF.

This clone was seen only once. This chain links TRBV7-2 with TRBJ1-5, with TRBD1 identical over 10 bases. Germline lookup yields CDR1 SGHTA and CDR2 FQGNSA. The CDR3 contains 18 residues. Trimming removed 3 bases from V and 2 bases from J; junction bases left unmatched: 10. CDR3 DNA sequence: TGTGCCAGCAGCTTGGGGACAGGGGCCACTGGCGGCAATCAGCCCCAGCATTTT. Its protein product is CASSLGTGATGGNQPQHF.

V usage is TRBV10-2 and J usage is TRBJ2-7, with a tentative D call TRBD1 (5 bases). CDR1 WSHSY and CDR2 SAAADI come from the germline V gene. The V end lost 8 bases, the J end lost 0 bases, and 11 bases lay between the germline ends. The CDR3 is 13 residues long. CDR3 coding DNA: TGCGCCAGCGGACAAGGAAGCTCCTACGAGCAGTACTTC. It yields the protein CASGQGSSYEQYF.